This T cell receptor (beta chain) comes out of a study of T cell changes during pregnancy in multiple sclerosis. Sequenced by immunoSEQ multiplex PCR; TCRdb stores in-frame clones only, minus some. The top ten hold 0.25% of the sample, which has roughly 52,000 clones, 85% to 95% seen once. The sequences come from CD4+ T cells from peripheral blood mononuclear cells, collected in the third trimester of pregnancy. The origin of this receptor is a female donor with multiple sclerosis, enrolled in a pregnancy study.

The CDR3 coding sequence is TGTGCCAGCTCGACTGACTCTGGAAACACCATATATTTT. Translation gives CASSTDSGNTIYF. The chain uses TRBV2 and TRBJ1-3; D uncertain. This CDR3 is 13 amino acids long. Germline V lookup: CDR1 SNHLY, CDR2 FYNNEI. Trimming left V 8 bases short and J 0 bases short, with 8 bases between.